This passage covers 22 T cell receptor beta chains from one sample sequenced in a study of cytomegalovirus exposure and HLA in healthy donors (TCRdb year 2017). The library was made by the immunoSEQ multiplex PCR assay. The immuneACCESS repertoire file appears here via TCRdb, limited to in-frame rearrangements. These files lack a portion of the clones; in checked studies, under half of the deficit traces to unresolved V genes, and the cause of the others is not known. This sample gives roughly 43,000 clones in total; about 93% of them show up just once. The ten largest make up roughly 5.8% of the sample. The sample comprised PBMCs. The receptors were gathered from a man younger than 35 in good health and CMV-seronegative.

J is TRBJ2-1 and V is TRBV7-3, with 14 nucleotides matching TRBD2. CDR3 length equals 16 residues. V lost 0 bases to trimming and J lost 8 bases; unmatched junction nucleotides: 3. Germline V CDR1 and CDR2: SGHTA, FQGTGA. CDR3 sequence reads: CASSLTGTSGSYEQFF. The CDR3 nucleotides read TGTGCCAGCAGCTTAACGGGGACTAGCGGGAGTTATGAGCAGTTCTTC. The complete variable domain, with remaining parts taken from reference TRBV7-3 and TRBJ2-1, reads GAGVSQTPSNKVTEKGKYVELRCDPISGHTALYWYRQSLGQGPEFLIYFQGTGAADDSGLPNDRFFAVRPEGSVSTLKIQRTERGDSAVYLCASSLTGTSGSYEQFFGPGTRLTVL.

The rearrangement uses TRBV2 and TRBJ1-4; 8 nucleotides agree with TRBD1. CDR3 length: 13 amino acids. V was clipped by 6 bases and J by 7 bases; unmatched bases: 4. Germline CDR1 and CDR2: SNHLY and FYNNEI. The CDR3 reads CASRGQVTEKLFF. The DNA of the CDR3 is TGTGCCAGCAGGGGACAGGTTACTGAAAAACTGTTTTTT.

V gene TRBV14 combines with J gene TRBJ1-4; 7 nucleotides match TRBD1. Germline values: CDR1 SGHDN, CDR2 FVKESK. V trimming: 2 bases; J trimming: 2 bases; junction bases outside the gene matches: 2. The CDR3 has 15 residues. CDR3 nucleotides: TGTGCCAGCAGCCAACGCAGGGGGACTAATGAAAAACTGTTTTTT. Translation: CASSQRRGTNEKLFF.

This clone appeared a single time. The chain employs TRBV5-5 and TRBJ2-5; D gene uncertain. The CDR3 has 13 residues. Germline assignment: CDR1 SGHKS and CDR2 YYEKEE (reference sequence). The ends were cut back, 0 bases at V and 0 bases at J, with 3 bases in the middle. CDR3 residues: CASSLANQETQYF. The CDR3 DNA sequence: TGTGCCAGCAGCTTGGCCAACCAAGAGACCCAGTACTTC.

V is TRBV21-1 and J is TRBJ1-1; the listed D gene, TRBD1, was not tested against the DNA. TRBV21-1 is assigned pseudogene status. This CDR3 is built from 15 residues. CDR3 bases: TGTGCCAGCAGCAAAGCACGACAGGGAGGTACTGAAGCTTTCTTT. It yields the protein CASSKARQGGTEAFF.

V and J are TRBV14 and TRBJ1-2, with TRBD1 matching 7 bases. The V gene's germline CDR1 is SGHDN and CDR2 FVKESK. With 2 bases clipped from V and 3 bases from J, the junction kept 3 bases outside the gene matches. The CDR3 sequence is 14 residues long. The CDR3 DNA follows: TGTGCCAGCAGCCAAAGGGGGCAAGACTATGGCTACACCTTC. Its translation is CASSQRGQDYGYTF.

V is TRBV5-1 and J is TRBJ2-2, with 10 bases that match TRBD1. The CDR3 runs to 18 residues. The trim removed 0 bases at V and 0 bases at J, leaving 5 bases unmatched. Germline CDR1 is SGHRS and CDR2 is YFSETQ. CDR3 sequence: CASSLGQGARSNTGELFF. DNA of the CDR3: TGCGCCAGCAGCTTGGGACAGGGGGCTCGTTCGAACACCGGGGAGCTGTTTTTT.

The chain links TRBV7-2 to TRBJ2-7, with D perhaps TRBD1 (6 bases). The CDR3 runs 14 residues. V was trimmed by 1 base and J by 5 bases, leaving 12 bases between them. Germline CDR1 reads SGHTA; CDR2 reads FQGNSA. CDR3 amino acids: CASSLGTGLDEQYF. The CDR3 nucleotides read TGTGCCAGCAGCTTAGGTACAGGGCTGGACGAGCAGTACTTC.

CDR3 loop: CASSQPGQGATDTQYF. The CDR3 DNA is TGTGCCAGCAGCCAACCTGGACAGGGAGCGACAGATACGCAGTATTTT. V is TRBV4-2 and J is TRBJ2-3, with TRBD1 matching over 8 bases. V lost 2 bases and J lost 3; bases outside the gene matches: 7. This CDR3 is built from 16 residues. Germline assignment: CDR1 LGHNA and CDR2 YNFKEQ.

The chain uses TRBV2 and TRBJ1-2, with D possibly matching TRBD1 (6 bases). The germline CDR1 and CDR2 sequences are SNHLY and FYNNEI. This CDR3 contains 13 residues. The V and J ends lost 10 bases and 7 bases respectively, with 19 bases between them. The CDR3 DNA is TGTGCCAACACCCTGGATGGCAGGGGTGGCTACACCTTC. Residues: CANTLDGRGGYTF.

The chain couples TRBV5-1 to TRBJ1-1, with D unresolved. Trimming removed 2 bases at V and 10 bases at J, with 15 bases between. This CDR3 has 13 amino acids. Germline CDR1 reads SGHRS; CDR2 reads YFSETQ. The CDR3 DNA is TGCGCCAGCAGCTTCGGCCAGGAAGAGGGAGCTTTCTTT. Translated, it gives CASSFGQEEGAFF.

The chain is built from TRBV20-1 and TRBJ1-1, with unresolved D. Per germline, CDR1 DFQATT and CDR2 SNEGSKA (reference sequence). Trimming stripped 5 bases from V and 9 bases from J, with 10 bases between. The CDR3 runs to 10 residues. For the CDR3, the DNA is TGCAGTGCTTTAGACACGAAAGCTTTCTTT. The encoded protein is CSALDTKAFF.

V is TRBV19 and J is TRBJ2-5, with D tentatively TRBD1 (6 bases). V shed 5 bases and J shed 2 bases, with 12 bases lying between them. This CDR3 spans 14 amino acids. Germline CDR1 and CDR2: LNHDA and SQIVND (reference sequence). The CDR3 bases are TGTGCCAGTAGTGGTACAGGGTTACAAGAGACCCAGTACTTC. Amino acids: CASSGTGLQETQYF.

The V and J genes are TRBV18 and TRBJ2-7, with TRBD1 matching 7 bases. The germline CDR1 and CDR2 sequences are KGHSH and LQKENI. Unmatched junction bases numbered 2, after V lost 3 bases and J lost 6 bases. CDR3 length: 12 residues. The CDR3 DNA follows: TGTGCCAGCTCACCCGACAGGGTCGAGCAGTACTTC. Protein product: CASSPDRVEQYF.

This sequence joins TRBV7-2 and TRBJ2-2; 10 bases are a match to TRBD1. Trimming removed 4 bases from V and 6 bases from J; junction bases left unmatched: 2. The length of the CDR3 is 14 residues. The germline V gene has CDR1 SGHTA and CDR2 FQGNSA. The CDR3 loop reads CASSYGQGAGELFF. CDR3 bases: TGTGCCAGCAGCTATGGACAGGGGGCCGGGGAGCTGTTTTTT.

This chain links TRBV6-6 with TRBJ1-2; a possible D gene is TRBD1 (6 bases). The CDR3 sequence is 12 residues long. The germline CDR1 and CDR2 sequences are MNHNY and SVGAGI (reference sequence). V was cut by 7 bases and J by 5 bases, with 11 bases left in between. CDR3 sequence reads: CASKRTEYGYTF. DNA of the CDR3: TGTGCCAGCAAGAGGACAGAATATGGCTACACCTTC.

V gene TRBV6-5 combines with J gene TRBJ2-3; TRBD2 aligns across 7 bases. The V gene end was trimmed by 2 bases and the J gene end by 1 base; junction bases not matched to a gene: 0. CDR1 and CDR2 (germline): MNHEY, SVGAGI. The CDR3 is 14 residues long. DNA of the CDR3: TGTGCCAGCAGTTACGGGGGGGGCACAGATACGCAGTATTTT. Amino acids: CASSYGGGTDTQYF.

The chain uses TRBV2 and TRBJ2-7; possibly TRBD2 for D (5 bases). Germline values: CDR1 SNHLY, CDR2 FYNNEI. This CDR3 has 12 residues. The V and J ends lost 4 bases and 6 bases respectively, with 10 bases between them. CDR3 protein: CASSAGIREQYF. The CDR3, as DNA: TGTGCCAGCAGTGCGGGGATTCGCGAGCAGTACTTC. The variable domain in full, with the rest retrieved from reference TRBV2 and TRBJ2-7, is EPEVTQTPSHQVTQMGQEVILRCVPISNHLYFYWYRQILGQKVEFLVSFYNNEISEKSEIFDDQFSVERPDGSNFTLKIRSTKLEDSAMYFCASSAGIREQYFGPGTRLTVT.

This sequence joins TRBV2 and TRBJ2-5, with 7 bases lining up with TRBD1. The CDR3 contains 14 residues. V was clipped by 0 bases and J by 9 bases; unmatched bases: 7. From germline, CDR1 is SNHLY and CDR2 FYNNEI. The CDR3 bases are TGTGCCAGCAGTGAAGCCCGACAGGGTCTCCCCCAGTACTTC. Translating gives CASSEARQGLPQYF.

The chain combines TRBV6-5 with TRBJ2-1; 10 bases map to TRBD2. The CDR3 is 15 amino acids. V was pared by 5 bases and J by 2 bases, with 3 bases of the junction left unmatched. The germline V gene has CDR1 MNHEY and CDR2 SVGAGI. CDR3 protein: CASSPLAGAYNEQFF. CDR3 DNA: TGTGCCAGCAGTCCGCTAGCGGGAGCCTACAATGAGCAGTTCTTC.

This chain joins TRBV9 and TRBJ1-3, with a weak D call TRBD1 (6 bases). Germline V gene data show CDR1 as SGDLS and CDR2 as YYNGEE. V was pared by 4 bases and J by 1 base, with 15 bases between. There are 16 residues in the CDR3. CDR3 protein: CASSSATGLSGNTIYF. Written as DNA, the CDR3 is TGTGCCAGCAGCTCCGCGACAGGTCTATCTGGAAACACCATATATTTT.

The genes are TRBV6-1 and TRBJ1-1, with 8 bases fitting TRBD1. Unmatched junction bases numbered 5, after V lost 6 bases and J lost 11 bases. The CDR3 contains 11 residues. CDR1 is MNHNS, CDR2 SASEGT, per germline. CDR3 coding DNA: TGTGCCAGCAGGGACAGGGTGTCGGCTTTCTTT. Protein: CASRDRVSAFF.